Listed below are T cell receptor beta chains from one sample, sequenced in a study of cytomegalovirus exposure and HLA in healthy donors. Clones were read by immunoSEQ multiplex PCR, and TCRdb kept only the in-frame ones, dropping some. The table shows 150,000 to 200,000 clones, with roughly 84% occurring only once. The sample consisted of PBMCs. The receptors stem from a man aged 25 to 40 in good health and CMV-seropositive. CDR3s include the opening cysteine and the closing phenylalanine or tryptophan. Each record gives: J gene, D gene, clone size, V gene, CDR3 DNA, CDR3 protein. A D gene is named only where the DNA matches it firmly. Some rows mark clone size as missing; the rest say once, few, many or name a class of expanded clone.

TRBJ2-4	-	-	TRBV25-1	TGTGCCAGCAGTGACGGCTGGAGGGAGAACATTCAGTACTTC	CASSDGWRENIQYF
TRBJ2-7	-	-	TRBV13	TGTGCCAGCAGCTTCGCGGGACTCAGTTTTGAAGAGCAGTACTTC	CASSFAGLSFEEQYF
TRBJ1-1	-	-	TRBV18	TGTGCCAGCTCACCAGAGGTGATTTCCATGAACACTGAAGCTTTCTTT	CASSPEVISMNTEAFF
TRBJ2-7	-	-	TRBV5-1	TGCGCCAGCAGCTCCCAGGGGGGCGAGCAGTACTTC	CASSSQGGEQYF
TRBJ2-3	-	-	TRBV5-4	TGTGCCAGCACCGCCACAGCGGGCACAGATACGCAGTATTTT	CASTATAGTDTQYF
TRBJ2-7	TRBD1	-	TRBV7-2	TGTGCCAGCAGCCTAGGACAGGGGGGCTACGAGCAGTACTTC	CASSLGQGGYEQYF
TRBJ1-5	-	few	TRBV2	TGTGCCAGCAGTGAATGGGAGGCTAATCAGCCCCAGCATTTT	CASSEWEANQPQHF
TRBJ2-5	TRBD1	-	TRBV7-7	TGTGCCAGCAGCCACCGGGACAGTGGCGAGACCCAGTACTTC	CASSHRDSGETQYF
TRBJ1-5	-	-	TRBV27	TGTGCCAGCAGTTATGCGGGGGGCTATAGCAATCAGCCCCAGCATTTT	CASSYAGGYSNQPQHF
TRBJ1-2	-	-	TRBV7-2	TGTGCCAGCAGCTTAGCAGAGAACTATGGCTACACCTTC	CASSLAENYGYTF
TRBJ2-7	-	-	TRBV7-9	TGTGCCAGCAGCTTAGAGGGGAAAACCTACGAGCAGTACTTC	CASSLEGKTYEQYF
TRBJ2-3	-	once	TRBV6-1	TGTGCCAGCAGGGCTAGTACTAGCACAGATACGCAGTATTTT	CASRASTSTDTQYF
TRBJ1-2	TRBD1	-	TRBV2	TGTGCCAGCAGTGTTCTCAGGGGGCATTCGCGCGGCTACACCTTC	CASSVLRGHSRGYTF
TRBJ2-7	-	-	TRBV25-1	TGTGCCAGCAGTGCGGGGGACAGTTACGAGCAGTACTTC	CASSAGDSYEQYF
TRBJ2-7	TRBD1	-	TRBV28	TGTGCCACCATAGGGACAGGTCGTGTGGTAGCGGAATCCTACGAGCAGTACTTC	CATIGTGRVVAESYEQYF
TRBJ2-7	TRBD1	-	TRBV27	TGTGCCAGCAGTTTTGGGGTGGGACAGGGCGGCTACGAGCAGTACTTC	CASSFGVGQGGYEQYF
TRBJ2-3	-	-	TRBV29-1	TGCAGCGTTGAAGGGGGAGCCACAGATACGCAGTATTTT	CSVEGGATDTQYF
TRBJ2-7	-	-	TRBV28	TGTGCCAGCAGTTTCGTAGCCTACGAGCAGTACTTC	CASSFVAYEQYF
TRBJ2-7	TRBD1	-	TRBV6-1	TGTGCCAGCAGCGGACAGGGAGGTTCTTCGGACGAGCAGTACTTC	CASSGQGGSSDEQYF
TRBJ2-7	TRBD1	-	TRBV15	TGTGCCACCAGCAGTAACAGGGGTGGCTACGAGCAGTACTTC	CATSSNRGGYEQYF
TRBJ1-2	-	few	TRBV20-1	TGCAGCGGGACACCCTATGGCTACACCTTC	CSGTPYGYTF
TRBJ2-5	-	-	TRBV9	TGTGCCAGCAGCGTACGGGGTATGGGGGAGACCCAGTACTTC	CASSVRGMGETQYF
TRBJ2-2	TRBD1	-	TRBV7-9	TGTGCCAGCAGGGCTGAGGGACAGGTGAACACCGGGGAGCTGTTTTTT	CASRAEGQVNTGELFF
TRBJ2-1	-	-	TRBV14	TGTGCCAGCAGCCAAGATCGGGGCGGGGATGAGCAGTTCTTC	CASSQDRGGDEQFF
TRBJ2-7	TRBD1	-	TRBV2	TGTGCCAGCACCCGAGGGGGACAGGGCTACGAGCAGTACTTC	CASTRGGQGYEQYF
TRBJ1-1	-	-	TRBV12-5	TGTGCTAGTGGTTTGGAACAGGGCACTGAAGCTTTCTTT	CASGLEQGTEAFF
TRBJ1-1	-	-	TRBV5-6	TGTGCCAGCAGCTTAGGAGAGAACACTGAAGCTTTCTTT	CASSLGENTEAFF
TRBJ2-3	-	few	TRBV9	TGTGCCAGCAGTGCCCAGGGTTTCAACACAGATACGCAGTATTTT	CASSAQGFNTDTQYF
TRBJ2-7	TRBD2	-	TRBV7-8	TGTGCCAGCAGCTTAGCGAGACTAGCTTACGAGCAGTACTTC	CASSLARLAYEQYF
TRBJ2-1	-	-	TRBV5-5	TGTGCCAGCAGGATGGTGCTAGCAGATGAGCAGTTCTTC	CASRMVLADEQFF
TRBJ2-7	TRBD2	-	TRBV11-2	TGTGCCAGCAGCTCCGGACTAGCCTACGAGCAGTACTTC	CASSSGLAYEQYF
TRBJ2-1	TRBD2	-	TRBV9	TGTGCCAGCAGCGGAGGGAGGGCAGAGGAGCAGTTCTTC	CASSGGRAEEQFF
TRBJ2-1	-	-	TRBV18	TGTGCCAGCTCACCACCGTCGTCGGCGGGGTCTGGCGATGAGCAGTTCTTC	CASSPPSSAGSGDEQFF
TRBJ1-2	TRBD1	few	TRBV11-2	TGTGCCAGCAGCTTTCCAGGGGGCTCCTATGGCTACACCTTC	CASSFPGGSYGYTF
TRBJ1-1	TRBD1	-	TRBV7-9	TGTGCCAGCAACGTAGGGGGCGACACTGAAGCTTTCTTT	CASNVGGDTEAFF
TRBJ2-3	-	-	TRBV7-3	TGTGCCAGCAGCCCTAGCAGGTCAGATACGCAGTATTTT	CASSPSRSDTQYF
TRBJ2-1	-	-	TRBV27	TGTGCCAGCACCTCCAAGGACGCGGGCACCTCCTACAATGAGCAGTTCTTC	CASTSKDAGTSYNEQFF
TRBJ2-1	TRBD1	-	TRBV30	TGTGCCTGGACCTCCCGGGACAGGGACAATGAGCAGTTCTTC	CAWTSRDRDNEQFF
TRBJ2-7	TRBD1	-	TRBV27	TGTGCCAGCAGTTTTTCCGGGACAGGGGGCTCCGAGCAGTACTTC	CASSFSGTGGSEQYF
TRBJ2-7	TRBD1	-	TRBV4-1	TGCGCCAGCAGCTCTTACCTCGGGACAGGGTCCTACGAGCAGTACTTC	CASSSYLGTGSYEQYF
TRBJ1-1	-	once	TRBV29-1	TGCAGCGTTGATTATAGCGGCACTGAAGCTTTCTTT	CSVDYSGTEAFF